These T cell receptor beta chains were read from a single sample in a study of identical twins. Each CDR3 protein gets one entry after TCRdb re-called the 5' RACE reads with MiXCR. The repertoire holds fewer than 900,000 distinct CDR3 sequences, with roughly 18% as singletons. The sample was also reused in another study, on T cells expressing NK-cell markers.

The specimen sequenced was PBMCs. The receptors come from a woman aged 18-29 years in good health. Both conserved end residues are part of each CDR3. The order of the fields is V gene, J gene, D gene, clone size, CDR3 DNA, CDR3 protein. D genes are given only for firm matches. The size field is filled for only some rows; it gives once, few, many or a size class.

v_gene: TRBV24-1
j_gene: TRBJ2-1
d_gene: -
abundance: -
CDR3nt: TGTGCCACCAGCCCGGGACTTCTCTCATCGTCCAATGAGCAGTTCTTC
CDR3aa: CATSPGLLSSSNEQFF

v_gene: TRBV11-2
j_gene: TRBJ2-7
d_gene: -
abundance: -
CDR3nt: TGTGCCAGCAGCCCAGGCAGAGGCCAGACCTACGAGCAGTACTTC
CDR3aa: CASSPGRGQTYEQYF

v_gene: TRBV27
j_gene: TRBJ1-1
d_gene: -
abundance: few
CDR3nt: TGTGCCAGCAGTTTAATCGGGGCGGCGGACACTGAAGCTTTCTTT
CDR3aa: CASSLIGAADTEAFF

v_gene: TRBV5-6
j_gene: TRBJ2-7
d_gene: TRBD2
abundance: few
CDR3nt: TGTGCCAGCAGCTTGGGGCCGGCGGGGGGCGGCGAGCAGTACTTC
CDR3aa: CASSLGPAGGGEQYF

v_gene: TRBV12-3/TRBV12-4
j_gene: TRBJ2-7
d_gene: -
abundance: many
CDR3nt: TGTGCCAGCAGTTTAAGGGCCAACTCCTACGAGCAGTACTTC
CDR3aa: CASSLRANSYEQYF

v_gene: TRBV6-5
j_gene: TRBJ2-5
d_gene: -
abundance: many
CDR3nt: TGTGCCAGCAGTTACGGTGGGTTTCTTGAAGAGACCCAGTACTTC
CDR3aa: CASSYGGFLEETQYF

v_gene: TRBV5-1
j_gene: TRBJ1-1
d_gene: -
abundance: few
CDR3nt: TGCGCCAGCAGCTTGGGCGCGGGGGCTGATGAAGCTTTCTTT
CDR3aa: CASSLGAGADEAFF

v_gene: TRBV7-2
j_gene: TRBJ2-3
d_gene: -
abundance: -
CDR3nt: TGTGCCAGCAGCTTAGTGGGGGGGCAATTAGATACGCAGTATTTT
CDR3aa: CASSLVGGQLDTQYF

v_gene: TRBV20-1
j_gene: TRBJ2-7
d_gene: -
abundance: -
CDR3nt: TGCAGTGCTACCGAAGCGGGTTACGAGCAGTACTTC
CDR3aa: CSATEAGYEQYF

v_gene: TRBV12-3/TRBV12-4
j_gene: TRBJ2-2
d_gene: TRBD2
abundance: -
CDR3nt: TGTGCCAGCAGTTCAAAGCGGGGGGCGAACACCGGGGAGCTGTTTTTT
CDR3aa: CASSSKRGANTGELFF

v_gene: TRBV12-3/TRBV12-4
j_gene: TRBJ1-1
d_gene: -
abundance: -
CDR3nt: TGTGCCAGCACTGGGGAGGGCGTTGGAGCTTTCTTT
CDR3aa: CASTGEGVGAFF

v_gene: TRBV20-1
j_gene: TRBJ1-4
d_gene: -
abundance: few
CDR3nt: TGCAGTGCTAGGGGTCTAGCAACTAATGAAAAACTGTTTTTT
CDR3aa: CSARGLATNEKLFF

v_gene: TRBV20-1
j_gene: TRBJ2-3
d_gene: TRBD1
abundance: -
CDR3nt: TGCAGTGCTAGAGGGGGGACAGGCGTTACAGATACGCAGTATTTT
CDR3aa: CSARGGTGVTDTQYF

v_gene: TRBV27
j_gene: TRBJ2-7
d_gene: TRBD1
abundance: -
CDR3nt: TGTGCCAGCAGTTTCGACAGGGGGCGAGACGAGCAGTACTTC
CDR3aa: CASSFDRGRDEQYF

v_gene: TRBV12-3/TRBV12-4
j_gene: TRBJ1-2
d_gene: TRBD1
abundance: -
CDR3nt: TGTGCCAGCAGTTATTGGACAGGGGAGGGTGGCTACACCTTC
CDR3aa: CASSYWTGEGGYTF

v_gene: TRBV7-9
j_gene: TRBJ2-5
d_gene: TRBD2
abundance: -
CDR3nt: TGTGCCAGCACCCTTCCTAGCGGGGGGACCCAAGAGACCCAGTACTTC
CDR3aa: CASTLPSGGTQETQYF

v_gene: TRBV29-1
j_gene: TRBJ2-7
d_gene: -
abundance: few
CDR3nt: TGCAGCGTTGTATGGGGGGATTCCTACGAGCAGTACTTC
CDR3aa: CSVVWGDSYEQYF

v_gene: TRBV20-1
j_gene: TRBJ1-2
d_gene: -
abundance: -
CDR3nt: TGCAGTGCTCCCGACCATGACAGTTATGGCTACACCTTC
CDR3aa: CSAPDHDSYGYTF

v_gene: TRBV7-9
j_gene: TRBJ2-5
d_gene: TRBD2
abundance: many
CDR3nt: TGTGCCAGCAGCCCGCTACTAGCGGGGCTATCGGAGACCCAGTACTTC
CDR3aa: CASSPLLAGLSETQYF

v_gene: TRBV6-5
j_gene: TRBJ1-2
d_gene: -
abundance: few
CDR3nt: TGTGCCAGCAGTTCCCCGGACCGAAACTATGGCTACACCTTC
CDR3aa: CASSSPDRNYGYTF

v_gene: TRBV5-1
j_gene: TRBJ2-4
d_gene: -
abundance: -
CDR3nt: TGCGCCAGCAGCTTGGACCAGATAGCCAAAAACATTCAGTACTTC
CDR3aa: CASSLDQIAKNIQYF

v_gene: TRBV20-1
j_gene: TRBJ2-2
d_gene: TRBD2
abundance: once
CDR3nt: TGCAGTGCTAGTCCTAGCGGAGCGAACACCGGGGAGCTGTTTTTT
CDR3aa: CSASPSGANTGELFF

v_gene: TRBV4-3
j_gene: TRBJ2-6
d_gene: -
abundance: few
CDR3nt: TGCGCCAGCAGCCAAGCGGTCAGGGGGGGCGCCTCTGGGGCCAACGTCCTGACTTTC
CDR3aa: CASSQAVRGGASGANVLTF

v_gene: TRBV7-3
j_gene: TRBJ2-3
d_gene: TRBD1
abundance: many
CDR3nt: TGTGCCAGCAGCGGGACAGGGCACACAGATACGCAGTATTTT
CDR3aa: CASSGTGHTDTQYF

v_gene: TRBV12-3/TRBV12-4
j_gene: TRBJ1-5
d_gene: -
abundance: -
CDR3nt: TGTGCCACCCGGACAGTTGGCAGCAATCAGCCCCAGCATTTT
CDR3aa: CATRTVGSNQPQHF

v_gene: TRBV5-6
j_gene: TRBJ2-3
d_gene: -
abundance: -
CDR3nt: TGTGCCAGCAGCCGACGGACAGGGAGGGCAGATACGCAGTATTTT
CDR3aa: CASSRRTGRADTQYF

v_gene: TRBV20-1
j_gene: TRBJ2-3
d_gene: -
abundance: -
CDR3nt: TGCAGTGCTACGGGCGGAGAGGGGGCAGATACGCAGTATTTT
CDR3aa: CSATGGEGADTQYF

v_gene: TRBV18
j_gene: TRBJ2-4
d_gene: -
abundance: -
CDR3nt: TGTGCCAGCTCACCAAGGCACCCTGGGGACATTCAGTACTTC
CDR3aa: CASSPRHPGDIQYF

v_gene: TRBV6-5
j_gene: TRBJ2-1
d_gene: TRBD2
abundance: few
CDR3nt: TGTGCCAGCAGTTACTCCCGGGAGGTTGCTGGTGAGCAGTTCTTC
CDR3aa: CASSYSREVAGEQFF

v_gene: TRBV12-3/TRBV12-4
j_gene: TRBJ1-2
d_gene: -
abundance: few
CDR3nt: TGTGCCAGCGCCAAGGCAGCCTATGGCTACACCTTC
CDR3aa: CASAKAAYGYTF

v_gene: TRBV5-1
j_gene: TRBJ1-2
d_gene: -
abundance: -
CDR3nt: TGCGCCAGCAGGGACGTATATGGCTACACCTTC
CDR3aa: CASRDVYGYTF

v_gene: TRBV3-1
j_gene: TRBJ2-3
d_gene: -
abundance: few
CDR3nt: TGTGCCAGCAGCCAGCTAGGATCAGATACGCAGTATTTT
CDR3aa: CASSQLGSDTQYF

v_gene: TRBV6-5
j_gene: TRBJ2-5
d_gene: -
abundance: -
CDR3nt: TGTGCCAGCAGTTACGCGGTAGCACGCTCAGAGACCCAGTACTTC
CDR3aa: CASSYAVARSETQYF

v_gene: TRBV9
j_gene: TRBJ2-1
d_gene: -
abundance: few
CDR3nt: TGTGCCAGCAGCGTGGCAGGGGCGGGTGAGCAGTTCTTC
CDR3aa: CASSVAGAGEQFF

v_gene: TRBV3-1
j_gene: TRBJ2-6
d_gene: -
abundance: few
CDR3nt: TGTGCCAGCAGCCCTCGGCTTGGATTTGGGGCCAACGTCCTGACTTTC
CDR3aa: CASSPRLGFGANVLTF

v_gene: TRBV10-3
j_gene: TRBJ2-1
d_gene: TRBD2
abundance: -
CDR3nt: TGTGCCATCAGTGACACAGCGGGAATTGGGTACAATGAGCAGTTCTTC
CDR3aa: CAISDTAGIGYNEQFF

v_gene: TRBV12-3/TRBV12-4
j_gene: TRBJ2-7
d_gene: -
abundance: few
CDR3nt: TGTGCCAGCAGTTCCCGGACCCCCGCCTACGAGCAGTACTTC
CDR3aa: CASSSRTPAYEQYF

v_gene: TRBV3-1
j_gene: TRBJ2-3
d_gene: TRBD2
abundance: -
CDR3nt: TGTGCCAGCACCTTAAACGCGGGACTAGCGGGGAAAGATACGCAGTATTTT
CDR3aa: CASTLNAGLAGKDTQYF

v_gene: TRBV20-1
j_gene: TRBJ2-7
d_gene: TRBD1
abundance: few
CDR3nt: TGCAGTGCTAGAAAGGAGACAGGGGCACGATTCGAGCAGTACTTC
CDR3aa: CSARKETGARFEQYF

v_gene: TRBV5-6
j_gene: TRBJ2-7
d_gene: TRBD1
abundance: few
CDR3nt: TGTGCCAGCAACGAGCCAACACACCGGGACAGGTCCTACGAGCAGTACTTC
CDR3aa: CASNEPTHRDRSYEQYF